The clone carrying this TCR beta chain was found a few times. Its antigen is unidentified. MiXCR, applied by TCRdb to the 5' RACE reads, yields one record per CDR3 protein. The sample carries about 260,000 distinct CDR3 sequences, approximately 12% recorded once. The data originate from a study of T cells after yellow fever vaccination. Study background: With SMART-Seq v4 Ultra Low Input, the fractions containing low cell numbers were prepared.

Study-level findings and limits: Most primary-vaccination clones reappeared after the booster (approximately 96% CD4, approximately 88% CD8). Some clonotypes, a small share, were shared between CD4 and CD8 compartments. The presence of abundant clonotypes contaminating from the bulk population was possible in FACS-sorted repertoires.

The V end lost 4 bases, the J end lost 4 bases, and 7 bases lay between the germline ends. Germline CDR1 MNHEY, CDR2 SVGEGT. The CDR3 spans 12 residues. This chain joins TRBV6-2 or TRBV6-3 and TRBJ1-2; no reliable D call. The material sequenced was CD4+ T cells sorted from PBMCs, taken 45 days after the yellow fever booster vaccination. This receptor was identified in a young man who received the YFV17D yellow fever vaccine. CDR3 region: CASSSTLYGYTF. In DNA, the CDR3 is TGTGCCAGCAGTTCGACACTCTATGGCTACACCTTC.